The entry below describes one T cell receptor (beta chain). Its antigen is currently unknown. Sequencing targeted expressed TCRB transcripts, as all isolated RNA had been reverse transcribed. Libraries were prepared by immunoSEQ multiplex PCR; TCRdb keeps only in-frame clonotypes and omits some of them. The sample lists 95,000 to 150,000 clones, approximately 16% occurring once. The data were taken from a study of beta chain features in type 1 diabetes. The germline CDR1 and CDR2 sequences are SGHTA and FQGNSA. This CDR3 region has 14 residues. The germline V and J ends were trimmed by 8 bases and 3 bases, with 17 bases remaining between them. Study-level results: Significant though moderate, a shortening of TCRB CDR3s appeared in all four CD4+ subsets of Type 1 diabetes patients. The naive, central memory and Treg TCRB repertoires of patients appeared to be more similar to one another than those of healthy donors. Junctions at VDJ sites from type 1 diabetes patients had fewer insertions and more deletions.

The source material was central memory CD4+ T cells from blood. This clonotype was obtained from a man aged 25-40 years with type 1 diabetes. V and J are TRBV7-2 and TRBJ2-7; possibly TRBD2 for D (5 bases). This CDR3 is CASSSQRENYEQYF. CDR3 sequence (DNA): TGTGCCAGCTCTTCGCAGAGGGAGAACTACGAGCAGTACTTC.